Listed below are T cell receptor beta chains from one sample, sequenced in a study of technical replicates of blood from a handful of donors. Here immunoSEQ multiplex PCR was the method, and the copy in TCRdb shows in-frame clones only, minus some. In the table there are 70,000 to 85,000 clones, roughly 89% of which are singletons. Sample: T cells isolated from PBMCs. These receptor sequences come from a human donor in good health. Each CDR3 is given with its conserved first and last residue. D genes are given only for firm matches. Clone size appears in some rows only: once, few, many, or a class for an expanded clone.

clone_size j_call v_call d_call cdr3_nt cdr3_aa
- TRBJ2-1 TRBV7-6 TRBD2 TGTGCCAGCAGCTTAACGGCTAGCGGGACCTACAATGAGCAGTTCTTC CASSLTASGTYNEQFF
- TRBJ2-1 TRBV7-8 TRBD2 TGTGCCAGCAGCCCAAGACTAGCCTATGAGCAGTTCTTC CASSPRLAYEQFF
- TRBJ1-2 TRBV10-3 - TGTGCCATCAGACCCCGGGGAGACGACGGCTACACCTTC CAIRPRGDDGYTF
once TRBJ1-4 TRBV25-1 - TGTGCCAGCTCTAAAACCGGGACTCTGGCTGAAAAACTGTTTTTT CASSKTGTLAEKLFF
- TRBJ2-7 TRBV6-5 - TGTGCCAGCAGTTACCGCCTTCTATACGAGCAGTACTTC CASSYRLLYEQYF
- TRBJ2-1 TRBV4-1 - TGCGCCAGCAGCCAATATGGGGCTGGGGATGAGCAGTTCTTC CASSQYGAGDEQFF
- TRBJ1-2 TRBV10-3 TRBD1 TGTGCCATCAGTGAGGACAGGGCCATCTATGGCTACACCTTC CAISEDRAIYGYTF
- TRBJ2-5 TRBV9 TRBD2 TGTGCCAGCAGCGGACTTACTAGCGGCCAGTACCAAGAGACCCAGTACTTC CASSGLTSGQYQETQYF
- TRBJ2-1 TRBV7-3 - TGTGCCAGCAGCTTAATGGTAGCGGCGAACAATGAGCAGTTCTTC CASSLMVAANNEQFF
once TRBJ2-2 TRBV4-1 TRBD2 TGCGCCAGTTCTACAGGCGTTGGACTAGCGGGAGGGCCTCAGAACACCGGGGAGCTGTTTTTT CASSTGVGLAGGPQNTGELFF
- TRBJ2-3 TRBV7-9 - TGTGCCAGCAGTCATGGGAGGGACACCTGGTCGGATACGCAGTATTTT CASSHGRDTWSDTQYF
- TRBJ2-1 TRBV10-3 TRBD2 TGTGCCATCACCGCGGTGCGGGAGCACAATGAGCAGTTCTTC CAITAVREHNEQFF
- TRBJ2-5 TRBV6-5 TRBD2 TGTGCCAGCAGTTCCGGGACTATCGAGACCCAGTACTTC CASSSGTIETQYF
- TRBJ2-1 TRBV11-2 - TGTGCCAGCAGCTTAGTGACAAGCTCCTACAATGAGCAGTTCTTC CASSLVTSSYNEQFF
- TRBJ2-1 TRBV11-2 - TGTGCCAGCAGTCTTAGAGGGCAGCGAGCGGACAATGAGCAGTTCTTC CASSLRGQRADNEQFF
once TRBJ2-7 TRBV2 TRBD1 TGTGCCACTGACCGGGACAGGGGCTACGAGCAGTACTTC CATDRDRGYEQYF
- TRBJ1-2 TRBV19 - TGTGCCAGTATAAGAGGGGAGGCAGGCTATGGCTACACCTTC CASIRGEAGYGYTF
- TRBJ2-1 TRBV9 - TGTGCCAGCAGCGTAGCCGATGAGCAGTTCTTC CASSVADEQFF
once TRBJ2-1 TRBV7-6 - TGTGCCAGCAGCTTAGTTCCGGGGATGAATGAGCAGTTCTTC CASSLVPGMNEQFF
- TRBJ2-1 TRBV11-3 - TGTGCCAGCAGCTCCAAGCGAGTTGAGCAGTTCTTC CASSSKRVEQFF
- TRBJ2-4 TRBV28 TRBD2 TGTGCCAGCACAAGCGGGAGGGTTGACATTCAGTACTTC CASTSGRVDIQYF
- TRBJ2-7 TRBV4-1 TRBD2 TGCGCCAGCAGCCTCCTTGCGGAGAGCGGGAGATCCTACGAGCAGTACTTC CASSLLAESGRSYEQYF
- TRBJ2-7 TRBV6-6 - TGTCCCCTCTTAGCTTTTTACGAGCAGTACTTC CPLLAFYEQYF
- TRBJ2-1 TRBV28 TRBD2 TGTGCCAGCAGTTTGACAGGACTAGCCAATGAGCAGTTCTTC CASSLTGLANEQFF